This T cell receptor beta chain was identified during a study of blood T cells in healthy people across ages. A sample-barcoded 5' primer and a J-beta primer mix were used in a second PCR of about 6 to 12 cycles. Each CDR3 protein gets one entry after TCRdb re-called the 5' RACE reads with MiXCR. The top ten hold around 11% of the sample, which has fewer than 2,000,000 distinct CDR3 sequences, approximately 32% seen once. Every donor contributed 8 to 10 milliliters of peripheral blood by blood draw. Worth noting for this clonotype: Mismatch with germline at one junction end may stem from a read error.

The CDR3 has 12 amino acids. The germline V gene has CDR1 SGHRS and CDR2 YFSETQ. The sequence derives from a young woman in good health. The chain recombines TRBV5-1 with TRBJ1-1, with 8 bases identical to TRBD1. The source material was blood. The CDR3 region is CASSVDRGRAFF. The CDR3, as DNA: TGTGCCAGCAGCGTTGACAGGGGTAGGGCTTTCTTT.